This T cell receptor beta chain emerged from a study of T cells in Graves' hyperthyroidism and ophthalmopathy. Study-wide points: Stable hyperthyroidism and ophthalmopathy were separated using 13 V-J signatures.

Germline loops: CDR1 MGHDK, CDR2 SYGVNS. The CDR3 extends over 17 amino acids. V lost 5 bases and J lost 3, with 22 bases in between. This clonotype was counted between two and nine times. Its target is unknown. The CDR3 regions of TCR beta were amplified from RNA transcripts. First-round RT-PCR targeting the TCR CDR3 was performed with the HTBI primer set. From the multiplex PCR reads, TCRdb called clonotypes with MiXCR, one entry per CDR3 protein. Of a few hundred thousand distinct CDR3 sequences in the sample, roughly 14% were seen once. The TCR comes from a woman between 18 and 29 years old with Graves' hyperthyroidism. Material for sequencing was blood. This sequence joins TRBV25-1 and TRBJ1-2; D gene uncertain. The CDR3 nucleotides are TGTGCCAGCAGTAAAGGCGTTAACCCACGACTGGACTATGGCTACACCTTC. Translating it yields CASSKGVNPRLDYGYTF.